Listed here are 15 T cell receptor beta chains from one sample, sequenced in a study of human T cells and chemical hapten exposure. Time point denoted: patch test 2, 6 weeks after DPC sensitization. Treatment defined: therapeutic diphenylcyclopropenone sensitization with weekly scalp DPC. Via MiXCR, TCRdb re-called the RACE reads, giving one row per CDR3 protein. The sample consists of about 73,000 distinct CDR3 sequences, 8.5% of them appearing once. Sequences were derived from whole blood, sampled in connection with sensitization to the hapten diphenylcyclopropenone (DPC). Source of these receptors: a woman between 45 and 65 years old with alopecia areata. Some clones in this sample may be carry-over from other donors' samples.

Ten or more counts support this clonotype. In DNA form, the CDR3 reads TGTGCGGGGAGTGGACAGGGTACCGGGGAGCTGTTTTTT. Its translation is CAGSGQGTGELFF. The chain uses TRBV2 and TRBJ2-2, with 8 bases aligning to TRBD1. The CDR3 loop spans 13 amino acids. CDR1 is SNHLY, CDR2 FYNNEI, per germline.

This chain joins TRBV5-1 and TRBJ2-5; D may match TRBD1 or TRBD2 (5 bases each). The germline V gene has CDR1 SGHRS and CDR2 YFSETQ. The CDR3 has 16 amino acids. V was trimmed by 4 bases and J by 5 bases, leaving 21 bases between them. This chain's CDR3 is CASSQNEGRPWETQYF. DNA for the CDR3: TGCGCCAGCAGCCAGAACGAGGGACGTCCGTGGGAGACCCAGTACTTC.

There are a few counts of this clonotype. The chain carries TRBV20-1 and TRBJ2-1; the D gene could be TRBD1 or TRBD2 (6 bases each). The CDR3 is 15 amino acids. CDR1 and CDR2 (germline): DFQATT, SNEGSKA (reference sequence). V lost 3 bases and J 5 bases, leaving 17 bases between the germline ends. The CDR3 protein is CSARWGAGDNNEQFF. In nucleotides, the CDR3 is TGCAGTGCTAGGTGGGGGGCAGGGGATAACAATGAGCAGTTCTTC.

In this sample, this clonotype turned up a few times. The CDR3 protein is CASRRPRSTDTQYF. DNA of the CDR3: TGTGCCAGCAGGAGGCCCCGGAGCACAGATACGCAGTATTTT. The chain is built from TRBV7-9 and TRBJ2-3; D ambiguous. Trimming cost V 6 bases and J 0 bases, with 10 bases left between them. The CDR3 covers 14 residues. CDR1 SEHNR and CDR2 FQNEAQ come from the germline V gene (reference sequence).

The chain links TRBV10-3 to TRBJ2-7; no firm D call. There are 12 residues in the CDR3. The germline V gene has CDR1 ENHRY and CDR2 SYGVKD. Trimming left V 3 bases short and J 3 bases short, with 6 bases between. CDR3 bases: TGTGCCATCAGTGAAACAGACTACGAGCAGTACTTC. Translation: CAISETDYEQYF.

Ten or more counts support this clonotype. This chain joins TRBV14 and TRBJ1-4; D is uncertain. This CDR3 has 12 residues. The germline V gene has CDR1 SGHDN and CDR2 FVKESK. With 5 bases removed from V and 6 bases from J, the gap between germline ends came to 7 bases. The CDR3 protein is CASSDDYEKLFF. CDR3 sequence (DNA): TGTGCCAGCAGCGATGACTATGAAAAACTGTTTTTT.

This chain links TRBV7-2 with TRBJ2-3; D call uncertain. Germline CDR1 is SGHTA and CDR2 is FQGNSA. This CDR3 is 19 amino acids long. V was cut by 2 bases and J by 4 bases, with 25 bases left in between. This CDR3 is CASSLTPIGSARPPDTQYF. The CDR3 DNA follows: TGTGCCAGCAGCTTAACTCCTATCGGATCGGCCCGGCCACCAGATACGCAGTATTTT.

This clonotype was detected many times. The chain uses TRBV19 and TRBJ1-2; no clear D gene. The CDR3 runs to 10 residues. Trimming left V 11 bases short and J 2 bases short, with 6 bases between. Germline V CDR1 and CDR2: LNHDA, SQIVND (reference sequence). CDR3 DNA: TGTGCCGTTGGGAACTATGGCTACACCTTC. This sequence encodes CAVGNYGYTF.

The genes are TRBV30 and TRBJ2-1; D unclear. V was trimmed by 5 bases and J by 15 bases, leaving 17 bases between them. Germline values: CDR1 GTSNPN, CDR2 SVGIG (reference sequence). CDR3 size: 11 residues. The CDR3 is CAWSDRGPSFF. The CDR3 bases are TGTGCCTGGTCGGACCGCGGTCCTTCGTTCTTC.

This clonotype was seen a few times. The CDR3 nucleotides are TGTGCCAGCAGCTTTAAAGACCAAGTAACCGGGGAGCTGTTTTTT. Its translation is CASSFKDQVTGELFF. This rearrangement joins TRBV9 to TRBJ2-2, with D unresolved. Per germline, CDR1 SGDLS and CDR2 YYNGEE. This CDR3 comprises 15 residues. V lost 4 bases, J lost 5 bases, and 15 bases lay in between.

V and J are TRBV3-1 and TRBJ2-3; 8 nucleotides agree with TRBD2. The CDR3 is made up of 14 amino acids. Germline assignment: CDR1 LGHDT and CDR2 YNNKEL (reference sequence). Trimming cost V 4 bases and J 7 bases; bases outside gene matches: 7. The CDR3 loop reads CASSLSGITHTQYF. CDR3 in DNA: TGTGCCAGCAGCCTTAGCGGGATAACACATACGCAGTATTTT.

The chain recombines TRBV5-6 with TRBJ1-3; no clear D gene. This CDR3 has 15 residues. Germline CDR1 is SGHDT and CDR2 is YYEEEE. V shed 2 bases and J shed 0 bases, with 9 bases lying between them. CDR3 protein: CASSFGLSSGNTIYF. CDR3 coding DNA: TGTGCCAGCAGCTTTGGCTTAAGCTCTGGAAACACCATATATTTT.

Here the CDR3 reads CSVAPTSGRAYNEQFF. Written as DNA, the CDR3 is TGCAGCGTTGCCCCGACTAGCGGGAGAGCTTACAATGAGCAGTTCTTC. The J gene is TRBJ2-1, the V gene TRBV29-1, with 12 bases lining up with TRBD2. The CDR3 loop spans 16 amino acids. Per germline, CDR1 SQVTM and CDR2 ANQGSEA. V gave up 4 bases and J gave up 4 bases; unmatched junction bases: 8.

This clonotype was observed at least ten times. The gene calls are TRBV28 and TRBJ1-1, with a tentative D call TRBD1 (5 bases). The V gene lost 6 bases and the J gene lost 1 base, with 9 bases spanning the gap. The CDR3 consists of 13 residues. Germline assignment: CDR1 MDHEN and CDR2 SYDVKM. The CDR3 nucleotides read TGTGCCAGCAGACTGACAGCGAACACTGAAGCTTTCTTT. Its translation is CASRLTANTEAFF.

The V and J genes are TRBV9 and TRBJ2-7, with 11 bases matching TRBD1. The germline gives CDR1 SGDLS, CDR2 YYNGEE. This CDR3 has 14 residues. The junction had 5 bases not matched to a gene; V was cut back by 4 bases and J by 5 bases. CDR3 amino acids: CASSPGTGGDEQYF. As DNA, the CDR3 is TGTGCCAGCAGCCCGGGGACAGGGGGGGACGAGCAGTACTTC. Full variable domain (rest looked up from reference TRBV9 and TRBJ2-7): DSGVTQTPKHLITATGQRVTLRCSPRSGDLSVYWYQQSLDQGLQFLIQYYNGEERAKGNILERFSAQQFPDLHSELNLSSLELGDSALYFCASSPGTGGDEQYFGPGTRLTVT.